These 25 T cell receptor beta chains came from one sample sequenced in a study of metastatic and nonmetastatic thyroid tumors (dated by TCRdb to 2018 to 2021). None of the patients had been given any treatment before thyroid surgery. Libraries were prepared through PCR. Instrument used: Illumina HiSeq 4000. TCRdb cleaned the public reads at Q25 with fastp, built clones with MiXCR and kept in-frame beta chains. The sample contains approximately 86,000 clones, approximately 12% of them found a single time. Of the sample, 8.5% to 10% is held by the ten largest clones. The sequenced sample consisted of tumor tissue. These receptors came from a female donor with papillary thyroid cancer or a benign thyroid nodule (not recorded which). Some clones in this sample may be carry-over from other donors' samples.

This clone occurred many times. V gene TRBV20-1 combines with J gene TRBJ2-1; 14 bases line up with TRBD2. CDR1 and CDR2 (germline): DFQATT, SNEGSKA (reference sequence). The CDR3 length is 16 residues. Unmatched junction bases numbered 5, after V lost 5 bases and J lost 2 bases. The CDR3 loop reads CSASTSGRATYNEQFF. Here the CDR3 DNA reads TGCAGTGCTTCGACTAGCGGGAGGGCGACCTACAATGAGCAGTTCTTC.

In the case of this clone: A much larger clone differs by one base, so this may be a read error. The CDR3 sequence is CASSGTTGKNNYVYIF. As DNA, the CDR3 is TGTGCCAGCAGTGGAACCACAGGGAAGAACAACTATGTCTACATCTTC. The genes are TRBV2 and TRBJ1-2; TRBD1 might be the D (6 bases). Germline V gene lookup returns CDR1 SNHLY and CDR2 FYNNEI. The length of the CDR3 is 16 residues.

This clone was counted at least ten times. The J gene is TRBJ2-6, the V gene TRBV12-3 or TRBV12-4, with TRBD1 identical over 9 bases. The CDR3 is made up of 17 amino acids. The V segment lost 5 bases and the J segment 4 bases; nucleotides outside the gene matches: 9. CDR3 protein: CASSPNRGLRGANVLTF. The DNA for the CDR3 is TGTGCCAGCAGTCCAAACAGGGGGCTGCGGGGGGCCAACGTCCTGACTTTC.

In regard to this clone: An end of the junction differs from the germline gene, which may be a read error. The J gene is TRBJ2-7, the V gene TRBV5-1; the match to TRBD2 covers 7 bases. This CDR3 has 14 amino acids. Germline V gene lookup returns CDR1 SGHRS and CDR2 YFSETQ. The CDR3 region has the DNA TGCGCCAGCACCCCCGAAGGGAGGGCCTACAAGCAATACTTC. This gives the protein CASTPEGRAYKQYF.

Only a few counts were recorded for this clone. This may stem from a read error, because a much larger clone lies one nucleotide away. CDR3 loop: CATSSASVRSTDTQYF. For the CDR3, the DNA is TGTGCCACCAGCAGCGCTAGCGTGAGATCCACAGATACGCAGTATTTT. The chain combines TRBV15 with TRBJ2-3, with TRBD2 as a possible D gene (6 bases). CDR1 is LNHNV, CDR2 YYDKDF, per germline (reference sequence). CDR3 length equals 16 residues. Between the trimmed V and J ends, which lost 3 bases and 2 bases, there was a span of 15 bases.

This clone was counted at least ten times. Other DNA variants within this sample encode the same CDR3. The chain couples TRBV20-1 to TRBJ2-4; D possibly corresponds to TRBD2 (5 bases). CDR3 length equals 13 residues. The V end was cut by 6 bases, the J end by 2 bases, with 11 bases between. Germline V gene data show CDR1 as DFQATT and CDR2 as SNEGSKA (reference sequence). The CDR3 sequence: CSARPGTKNIQYF. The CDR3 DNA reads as TGCAGTGCCCGGCCGGGAACCAAAAACATTCAGTACTTC.

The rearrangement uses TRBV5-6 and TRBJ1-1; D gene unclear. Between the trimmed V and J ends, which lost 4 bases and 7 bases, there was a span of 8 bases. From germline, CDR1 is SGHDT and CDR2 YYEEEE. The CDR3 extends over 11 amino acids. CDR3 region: CASSRRLEAFF. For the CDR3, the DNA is TGTGCCAGCAGCCGACGCCTTGAAGCTTTCTTT.

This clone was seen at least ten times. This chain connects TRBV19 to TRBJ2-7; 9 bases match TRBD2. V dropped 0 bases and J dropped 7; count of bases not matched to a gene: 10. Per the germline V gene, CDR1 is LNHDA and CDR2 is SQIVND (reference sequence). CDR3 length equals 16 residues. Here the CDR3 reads CASSIDVIAGVGEQYF. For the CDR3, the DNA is TGTGCCAGTAGTATAGATGTTATAGCGGGAGTGGGAGAGCAGTACTTC.

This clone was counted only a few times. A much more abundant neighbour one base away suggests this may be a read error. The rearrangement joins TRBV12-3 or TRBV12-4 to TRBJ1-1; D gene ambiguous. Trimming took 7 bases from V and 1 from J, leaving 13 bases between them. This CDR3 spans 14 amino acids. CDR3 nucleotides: TGTGCCAGCACTTTGTTCGCCGCGAACACTGAAGCTTTCTTT. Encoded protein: CASTLFAANTEAFF.

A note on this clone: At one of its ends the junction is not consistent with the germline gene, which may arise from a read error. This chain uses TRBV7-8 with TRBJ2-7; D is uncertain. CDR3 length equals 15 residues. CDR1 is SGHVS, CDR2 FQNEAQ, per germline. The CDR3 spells CARSNRSGRLDEQYF. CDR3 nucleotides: TGTGCCAGGAGCAATCGTAGTGGCCGACTTGACGAGCAATACTTC.

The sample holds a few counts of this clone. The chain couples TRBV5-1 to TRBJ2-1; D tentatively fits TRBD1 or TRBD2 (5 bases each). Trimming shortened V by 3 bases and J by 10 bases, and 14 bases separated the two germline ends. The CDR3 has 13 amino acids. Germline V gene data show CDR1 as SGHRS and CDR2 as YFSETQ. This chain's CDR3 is CASSSGPVEEQFF. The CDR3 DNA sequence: TGCGCCAGCAGCTCGGGACCAGTCGAGGAGCAGTTCTTC.

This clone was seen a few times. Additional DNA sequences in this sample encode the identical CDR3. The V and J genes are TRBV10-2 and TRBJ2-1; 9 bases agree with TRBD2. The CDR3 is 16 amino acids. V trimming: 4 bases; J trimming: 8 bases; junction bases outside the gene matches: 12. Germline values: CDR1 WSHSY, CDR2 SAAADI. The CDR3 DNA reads TGCGCCAGCAGTGGGACTAGCGTGAGGGCCTCGGATGAGCAGTTCTTC. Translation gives CASSGTSVRASDEQFF.

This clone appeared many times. CDR3 sequence reads: CASSLLTVDYGYTF. The CDR3 DNA reads TGTGCCAGCAGTTTACTGACAGTAGACTATGGCTACACCTTC. V is TRBV28 and J is TRBJ1-2; possible D gene TRBD1, 5 bases. The CDR3 totals 14 residues. Germline lookup yields CDR1 MDHEN and CDR2 SYDVKM. Trimming stripped 2 bases from V and 3 bases from J, with 10 bases between.

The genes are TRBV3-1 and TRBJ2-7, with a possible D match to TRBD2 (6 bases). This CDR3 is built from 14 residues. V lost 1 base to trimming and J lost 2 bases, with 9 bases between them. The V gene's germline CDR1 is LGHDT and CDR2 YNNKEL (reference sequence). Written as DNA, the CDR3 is TGTGCCAGCAGCCAAGGCGGGACGGCCTACGAGCAGTACTTC. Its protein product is CASSQGGTAYEQYF.

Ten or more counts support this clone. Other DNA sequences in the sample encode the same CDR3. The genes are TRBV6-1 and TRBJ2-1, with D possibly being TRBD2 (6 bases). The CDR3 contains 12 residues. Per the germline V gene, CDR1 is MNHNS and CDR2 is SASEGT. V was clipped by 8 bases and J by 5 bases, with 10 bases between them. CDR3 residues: CASGEAHNEQFF. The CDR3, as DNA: TGTGCCAGCGGGGAGGCTCACAATGAGCAGTTCTTC.

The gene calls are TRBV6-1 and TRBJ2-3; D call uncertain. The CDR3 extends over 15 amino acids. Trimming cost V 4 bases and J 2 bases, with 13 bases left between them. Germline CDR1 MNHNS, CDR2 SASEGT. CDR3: CASSARAHVTDTQYF. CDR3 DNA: TGTGCCAGCAGTGCCCGGGCCCATGTCACAGATACGCAGTATTTT.

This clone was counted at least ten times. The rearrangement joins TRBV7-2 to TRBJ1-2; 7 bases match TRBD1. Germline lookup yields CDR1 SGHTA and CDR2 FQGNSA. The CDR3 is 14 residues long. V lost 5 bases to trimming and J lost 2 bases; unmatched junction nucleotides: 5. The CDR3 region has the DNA TGTGCCAGCAGCCCGCTGACAGGGAACTATGGCTACACCTTC. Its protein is CASSPLTGNYGYTF.

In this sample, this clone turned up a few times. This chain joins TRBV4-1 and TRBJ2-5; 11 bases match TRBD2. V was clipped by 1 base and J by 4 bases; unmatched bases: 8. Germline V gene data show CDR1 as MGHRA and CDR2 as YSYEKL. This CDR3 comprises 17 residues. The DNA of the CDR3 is TGCGCCAGCAGCCAAGCAAGACTAGCGGGATTGACAGAGACCCAGTACTTC. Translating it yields CASSQARLAGLTETQYF.

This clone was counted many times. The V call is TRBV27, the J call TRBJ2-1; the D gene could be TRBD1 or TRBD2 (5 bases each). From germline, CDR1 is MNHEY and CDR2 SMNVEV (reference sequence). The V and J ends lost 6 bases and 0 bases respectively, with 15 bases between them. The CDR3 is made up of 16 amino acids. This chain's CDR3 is CASRSRDPSSYNEQFF. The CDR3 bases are TGTGCCAGCAGATCCCGGGACCCCAGCTCCTACAATGAGCAGTTCTTC.

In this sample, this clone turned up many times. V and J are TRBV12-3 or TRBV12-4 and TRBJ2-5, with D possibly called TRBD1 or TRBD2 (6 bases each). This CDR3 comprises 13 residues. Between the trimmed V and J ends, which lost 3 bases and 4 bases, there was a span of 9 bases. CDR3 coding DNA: TGTGCCAGCAGTTTCGGGGGCGGAGAGACCCAGTACTTC. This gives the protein CASSFGGGETQYF.

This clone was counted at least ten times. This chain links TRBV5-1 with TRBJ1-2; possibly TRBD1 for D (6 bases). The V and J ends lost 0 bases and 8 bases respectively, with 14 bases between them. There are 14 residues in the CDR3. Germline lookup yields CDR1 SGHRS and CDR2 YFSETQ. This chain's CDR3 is CASSLVVGAGGYTF. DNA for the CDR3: TGCGCCAGCAGCTTGGTCGTGGGGGCGGGAGGCTACACCTTC.

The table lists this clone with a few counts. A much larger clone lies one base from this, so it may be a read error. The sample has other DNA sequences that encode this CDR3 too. The CDR3 bases are TGCGCCAGCAGCTTGGGGACAGTCCAAGAGACCCAGTACTTC. This codes for CASSLGTVQETQYF. The chain is built from TRBV5-1 and TRBJ2-5, with a possible D match to TRBD1 (6 bases). Trimming removed 0 bases from V and 1 base from J, with 7 bases in between. Germline CDR1 is SGHRS and CDR2 is YFSETQ. The CDR3 runs to 14 residues.

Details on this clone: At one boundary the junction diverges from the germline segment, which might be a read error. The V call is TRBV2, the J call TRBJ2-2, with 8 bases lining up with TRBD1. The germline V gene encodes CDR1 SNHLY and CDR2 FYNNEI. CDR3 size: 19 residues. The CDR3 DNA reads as TGTGTCAGCAGTGAAGCGGGTCGACGACAGGGGTTGTATACCGGGGAGCTGTTTTTT. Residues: CVSSEAGRRQGLYTGELFF.

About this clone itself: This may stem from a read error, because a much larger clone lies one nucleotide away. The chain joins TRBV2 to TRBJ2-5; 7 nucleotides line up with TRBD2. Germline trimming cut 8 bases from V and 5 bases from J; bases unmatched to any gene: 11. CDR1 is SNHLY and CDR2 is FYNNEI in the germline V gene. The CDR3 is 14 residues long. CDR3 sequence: CASHRGGSDETQYF. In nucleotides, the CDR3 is TGTGCCAGCCACCGGGGAGGGTCGGATGAGACCCAGTACTTC. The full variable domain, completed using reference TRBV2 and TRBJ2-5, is EPEVTQTPSHQVTQMGQEVILRCVPISNHLYFYWYRQILGQKVEFLVSFYNNEISEKSEIFDDQFSVERPDGSNFTLKIRSTKLEDSAMYFCASHRGGSDETQYFGPGTRLLVL.

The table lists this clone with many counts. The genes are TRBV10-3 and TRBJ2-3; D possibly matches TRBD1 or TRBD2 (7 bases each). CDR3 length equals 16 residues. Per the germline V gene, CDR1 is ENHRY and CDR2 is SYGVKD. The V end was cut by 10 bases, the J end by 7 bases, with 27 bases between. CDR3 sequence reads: CATAGDRDRHSNTQYF. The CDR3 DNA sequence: TGTGCCACGGCGGGAGACAGGGATCGGCATTCGAATACGCAGTATTTT.